These T cell receptor beta chains were read from a single sample in a study of blood T cell repertoires in COVID-19. Libraries were prepared by immunoSEQ multiplex PCR; TCRdb keeps only in-frame clonotypes and omits some of them. The table has about 260,000 clones, about 88% seen once. The sequenced sample consisted of peripheral blood. The source of these receptors is a young man with active or convalescent COVID-19. Both conserved end residues are part of each CDR3. The D gene is left open where the match is weak. Expanded clones get a size class; other rows say once, few or many, or leave the size out.

j_call v_call d_call clone_size cdr3_nt cdr3_aa
TRBJ2-1 TRBV3-1/TRBV3-2 TRBD2 NA TGTGCCAGCAGCCCACGACTTAGCAGCGGGGGTCGGGATGAGCAGTTCTTC CASSPRLSSGGRDEQFF
TRBJ1-2 TRBV2 NA NA TGTGCCAGCAGTGGGTCAGGGGACTATGGCTACACCTTC CASSGSGDYGYTF
TRBJ2-5 TRBV25-1 NA NA TGTGCCAGCAGTGATTTCAAGACCCAGTACTTC CASSDFKTQYF
TRBJ1-1 TRBV5-1 NA NA TGCGCCAGCAGCTTGCTCGGTGGGAACACTGAAGCTTTCTTT CASSLLGGNTEAFF
TRBJ1-4 TRBV27 NA NA TGTGCCAGCAGTCTAACGGGGGAAAAACTGTTTTTT CASSLTGEKLFF
TRBJ1-1 TRBV7-6 NA NA TGTGCCAGCAGCTTTTTACAGCATGAGAACACTGAAGCTTTCTTT CASSFLQHENTEAFF
TRBJ1-1 TRBV28 NA once TGTGCCAGCAGGATCGAAGAAGGGGTTTCTGAAGCTTTCTTT CASRIEEGVSEAFF
TRBJ1-2 TRBV9 NA NA TGTGCCAGCAGCGTAGCGGACAGCCCGTACTATGGCTACACCTTC CASSVADSPYYGYTF
TRBJ2-3 TRBV5-1 NA NA TGCGCCAGCAGCTTGCAGGGTGGCACAGATACGCAGTATTTT CASSLQGGTDTQYF
TRBJ2-1 TRBV4-2 TRBD2 NA TGTGCCAGCAGCCATACGCTAGCGGATGAGCAGTTCTTC CASSHTLADEQFF
TRBJ2-1 TRBV10-2 NA NA TGCGCCAGCAGCCCTAGATACAATGAGCAGTTCTTC CASSPRYNEQFF
TRBJ2-3 TRBV11-2 TRBD2 NA TGTGCCAGCAGCCCCGCCGGGACTAGCGGCGATACGCAGTATTTT CASSPAGTSGDTQYF
TRBJ1-1 TRBV7-9 TRBD1 NA TGTGCCAGCAGTGGGGACAGTGAAGCTTTCTTT CASSGDSEAFF
TRBJ1-4 TRBV30 NA once TGTGCCGGGACCAAGGAGAACGATGAAAAACTGTTTTTT CAGTKENDEKLFF
TRBJ1-5 TRBV19 NA NA TGTGCCAGTAGTATAAGGGCCCTCTTGGAGGAGCCCCAGCATTTT CASSIRALLEEPQHF
TRBJ1-4 TRBV18 NA NA TGTGCCAGCTCGGGTGGACTCTCTCCTAATGAAAAACTGTTTTTT CASSGGLSPNEKLFF
TRBJ1-2 TRBV6-1 NA NA TGTGCCAGCAGTGAACTGGGCTCCTATGGCTACACCTTC CASSELGSYGYTF
TRBJ1-3 TRBV9 NA NA TGTGCCAGCAGCAGCGTAGGGACATCTGGAAACACCATATATTTT CASSSVGTSGNTIYF
TRBJ1-1 TRBV30 TRBD1 NA TGTGCCTGGAGTCGAGACAGGGTCACTGAAGCTTTCTTT CAWSRDRVTEAFF
TRBJ2-1 TRBV6-5 TRBD2 NA TGTGCCAGCAGCAGACTAGCGGGGGGGCTGAATGAGCAGTTCTTC CASSRLAGGLNEQFF
TRBJ2-5 TRBV4-3 TRBD2 NA TGCGCCAGCAGCCAAGGGGCTAGCGGGGGGGGCCAAGAGACCCAGTACTTC CASSQGASGGGQETQYF
TRBJ1-1 TRBV4-3 NA NA TGCGCCAGCAGCCAAGTTTTCGCCGGGAACACTGAAGCTTTCTTT CASSQVFAGNTEAFF
TRBJ1-3 TRBV7-2 NA NA TGTGCCAGCAGCTTAGTAGTGTCTGGAAACACCATATATTTT CASSLVVSGNTIYF
TRBJ2-3 TRBV5-1 TRBD2 NA TGCGCCAGCAGCTTTTCTACTAGCGGGGGGGTCTTAGATACGCAGTATTTT CASSFSTSGGVLDTQYF
TRBJ2-2 TRBV27 NA NA TGTGCCAGTACATCCGGTTGGGAGGACACCGGGGAGCTGTTTTTT CASTSGWEDTGELFF
TRBJ1-1 TRBV27 TRBD1 NA TGTGCCAGCAGTTTGGAGGGATCCGGGACAGGGAACACTGAAGCTTTCTTT CASSLEGSGTGNTEAFF
TRBJ2-7 TRBV5-1 NA NA TGCGCCAGCAGCTCCTCTTTCGAGCAGTACTTC CASSSSFEQYF
TRBJ2-7 TRBV3-1/TRBV3-2 TRBD2 NA TGTGCCAGCAGCCGGACTAGGGGTTACGAGCAGTACTTC CASSRTRGYEQYF
TRBJ2-6 TRBV15 NA NA TGTGCCACCAGCAGAGATCCAGGGTCGGGGGCCAACGTCCTGACTTTC CATSRDPGSGANVLTF
TRBJ2-7 TRBV6-1 NA once TGTGCCAGCAGTGAACCGGTTGTCGACATCTCCGAGCAGTACTTC CASSEPVVDISEQYF
TRBJ1-2 TRBV4-2 NA NA TGTGCCAGCAGCCAAGAAGGAGGTGGGGGGGCACGTTATGGCTACACCTTC CASSQEGGGGARYGYTF
TRBJ1-5 TRBV7-9 NA NA TGTGCCAGCAGCAAGGACAGTTACAATCAGCCCCAGCATTTT CASSKDSYNQPQHF
TRBJ2-3 TRBV18 TRBD2 NA TGTGCCAGCTGCCTAGCGGGGGGGCCAGATACGCAGTATTTT CASCLAGGPDTQYF
TRBJ2-1 TRBV10-2 NA NA TGCGCCAGCAGTGCAGGCAGGAACAATGAGCAGTTCTTC CASSAGRNNEQFF
TRBJ2-3 TRBV5-6 TRBD2 NA TGTGCCAGCAGCTTGCCTAGCGGGGTAACGGATACGCAGTATTTT CASSLPSGVTDTQYF
TRBJ2-1 TRBV7-9 TRBD2 NA TGTGCCAGCAGCTCGCTACTAGGTTCGGGGGGTGAGCAGTTCTTC CASSSLLGSGGEQFF
TRBJ2-2 TRBV6-5 NA NA TGTGCCAGCAGTTCGACAGAGTCGAACACCGGGGAGCTGTTTTTT CASSSTESNTGELFF
TRBJ2-7 TRBV10-2 NA NA TGCGCCAGCAGTGGGGAGGGACACCGATCCCCCTACGAGCAGTACTTC CASSGEGHRSPYEQYF
TRBJ2-1 TRBV11-1 NA NA TGTGCCAGCAGCGCTAATGAGGGGGTTTACAATGAGCAGTTCTTC CASSANEGVYNEQFF
TRBJ2-7 TRBV7-6 TRBD2 NA TGTGCCAGCAGCCCAAGGGTGGCTAGCGGGGGGATATACGAGCAGTACTTC CASSPRVASGGIYEQYF
TRBJ1-1 TRBV5-1 NA NA TGCGCCAGCAGAGTTACAGGAAACACTGAAGCTTTCTTT CASRVTGNTEAFF
TRBJ2-5 TRBV9 TRBD2 NA TGTGCCAGCAGCGCCGGGGCCCCGGGACTATGGGAGACCCAGTACTTC CASSAGAPGLWETQYF
TRBJ2-3 TRBV11-3 TRBD2 NA TGTGCCAGCAGCTTAGATGGGAGGGGAGATACGCAGTATTTT CASSLDGRGDTQYF
TRBJ1-6 TRBV5-5 NA NA TGTGCCAGCAGCGTCCACCTTAGAAGTTCACCCCTCCACTTT CASSVHLRSSPLHF
TRBJ1-2 TRBV7-7 NA NA TGTGCCAGCAGCTTGAGCCACTATGGCTACACCTTC CASSLSHYGYTF
TRBJ2-3 TRBV2 NA NA TGTGCCAGCAGTGTCCCCTCTAGCGCAGATACGCAGTATTTT CASSVPSSADTQYF
TRBJ2-2 TRBV7-2 TRBD1 NA TGTGCCAGCAGCTTAGGCCGACAGGGATCGAACACCGGGGAGCTGTTTTTT CASSLGRQGSNTGELFF
TRBJ1-2 TRBV20-1 NA NA TGCAGTGCTAGACAGGGGGGCTACACCTTC CSARQGGYTF
TRBJ2-5 TRBV7-6 TRBD1 NA TGTGCCAGCAGCTTAAATGTGGGACAGTCCGTGGAGACCCAGTACTTC CASSLNVGQSVETQYF
TRBJ2-7 TRBV7-8 NA NA TGTGCCAGCAGCTTAAGTCGGCCCAGGGCGTCCTACGAGCAGTACTTC CASSLSRPRASYEQYF
TRBJ1-1 TRBV29-1 NA NA TGCAGCGTTGGAACAGGTCCGTCTGGCACTGAAGCTTTCTTT CSVGTGPSGTEAFF
TRBJ1-2 TRBV7-2 NA NA TGTGCCAGCAGCTATGACGGAGGTGGTTATGGCTACACCTTC CASSYDGGGYGYTF
TRBJ1-4 TRBV5-1 NA NA TGCGCCAGCAGCTTGGTGCTCGGGGGTAATGAAAAACTGTTTTTT CASSLVLGGNEKLFF
TRBJ2-2 TRBV18 NA NA TGTGCCAGCTCACCACCACAGGGCATGGTGTCCGGGGAGCTGTTTTTT CASSPPQGMVSGELFF